Only a few counts were recorded for the clone carrying this TCR beta chain. The antigen is undetermined. At the DNA level, this CDR3 is encoded by other sequences in the same sample as well. The PCR used 60 Vbeta and 13 Jbeta primers. In the original workflow: In a later analysis, the count reached about 82 million unique TCR beta chains, with 9 million to 11 million shared. Data came from immunoSEQ multiplex PCR; TCRdb stores just in-frame clones and leaves some out. V and J calls and clone size are given by that table; D and trimming were obtained from the DNA. Among around 200,000 clones listed, under 85% were seen once. This sample is part of a study of cytomegalovirus exposure and HLA in healthy donors. General study points: Reported performance of the classifier showed diagnosis of cytomegalovirus status with high specificity and sensitivity. Researchers left out some V segments, among them TRBV6-2 and TRBV6-3, as indistinguishable. Donors belonging to an Asian-associated ancestry cluster reportedly showed fewer N-insertions in productive TCRs than the roughly 680-donor mean, according to what a later analysis found.

CDR1 and CDR2 (germline): SGHRS, YFSETQ. The CDR3 is made up of 14 amino acids. Germline trimming cut 4 bases from V and 3 bases from J; bases unmatched to any gene: 3. This TCR was sampled from a woman aged 18-30 years in good health and CMV-seronegative. The chain is built from TRBV5-1 and TRBJ2-3; 9 nucleotides match TRBD1. The sequencing sample was made of PBMCs. The CDR3 DNA reads TGCGCCAGCAGCACTGGACAGGGGACAGATACGCAGTATTTT. This gives the protein CASSTGQGTDTQYF. Together with reference TRBV5-1 and TRBJ2-3, the CDR3 gives the full variable domain: KAGVTQTPRYLIKTRGQQVTLSCSPISGHRSVSWYQQTPGQGLQFLFEYFSETQRNKGNFPGRFSGRQFSNSRSEMNVSTLELGDSALYLCASSTGQGTDTQYFGPGTRLTVL.